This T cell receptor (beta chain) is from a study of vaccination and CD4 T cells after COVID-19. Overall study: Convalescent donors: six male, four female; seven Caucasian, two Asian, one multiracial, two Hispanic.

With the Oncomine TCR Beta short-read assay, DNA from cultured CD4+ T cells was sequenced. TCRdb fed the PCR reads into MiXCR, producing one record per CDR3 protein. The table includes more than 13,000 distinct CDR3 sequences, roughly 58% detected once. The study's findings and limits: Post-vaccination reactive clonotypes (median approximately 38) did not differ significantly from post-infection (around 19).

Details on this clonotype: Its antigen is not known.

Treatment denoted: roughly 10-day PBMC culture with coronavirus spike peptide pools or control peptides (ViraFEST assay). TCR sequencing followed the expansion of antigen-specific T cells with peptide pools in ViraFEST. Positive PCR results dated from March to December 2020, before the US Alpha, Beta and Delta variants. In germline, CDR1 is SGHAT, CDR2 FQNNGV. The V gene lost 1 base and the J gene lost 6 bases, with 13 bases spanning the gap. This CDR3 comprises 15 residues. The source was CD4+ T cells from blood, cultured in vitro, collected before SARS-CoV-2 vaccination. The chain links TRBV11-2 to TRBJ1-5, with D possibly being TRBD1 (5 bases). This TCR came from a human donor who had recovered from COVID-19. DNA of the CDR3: TGTGCCAGCAGCTTAGTTGCAGGGCAGAGTCAGCCCCAGCATTTT. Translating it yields CASSLVAGQSQPQHF.